The source of this T cell receptor (beta chain) is a study of T cell repertoires in cytomegalovirus infection. TCRdb passed the reads through MiXCR, listing each CDR3 protein once. The sample records around 740,000 distinct CDR3 sequences, about 40% being singletons. This CDR3 has 13 residues. Germline V gene lookup returns CDR1 SEHNR and CDR2 FQNEAQ (reference sequence). Trimming removed 8 bases from V and 4 bases from J, with 14 bases in between. This clonotype occurred a few times. The J gene is TRBJ1-2, the V gene TRBV7-9; D is undetermined. The specimen sequenced was PBMCs. The clonotype originates from a human donor in good health (CMV status not recorded). Some clones in this sample may be carry-over from other donors' samples. CDR3 amino acids: CASLGPPTYGYTF. The CDR3 DNA is TGTGCCAGCCTTGGGCCGCCCACCTATGGCTACACCTTC. Variable domain in full (rest from reference TRBV7-9 and TRBJ1-2): DTGVSQNPRHKITKRGQNVTFRCDPISEHNRLYWYRQTLGQGPEFLTYFQNEAQLEKSRLLSDRFSAERPKGSFSTLEIQRTEQGDSAMYLCASLGPPTYGYTFGSGTRLTVV.